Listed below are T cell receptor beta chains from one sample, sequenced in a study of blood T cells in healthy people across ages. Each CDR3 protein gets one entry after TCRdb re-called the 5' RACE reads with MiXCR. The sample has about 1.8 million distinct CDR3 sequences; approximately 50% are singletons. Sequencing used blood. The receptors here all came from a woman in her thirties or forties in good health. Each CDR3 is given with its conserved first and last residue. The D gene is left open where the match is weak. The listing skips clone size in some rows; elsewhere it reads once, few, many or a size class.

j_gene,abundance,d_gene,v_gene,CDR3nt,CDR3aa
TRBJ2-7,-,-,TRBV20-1,TGCAGTGCTAGACGGGAGAGCTCCTACAATGAGCAGTACTTC,CSARRESSYNEQYF
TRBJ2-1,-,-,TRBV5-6,TGTGCCAGCAGCTTGATGGACGGTCGGACTAACAATGAGCAGTTCTTC,CASSLMDGRTNNEQFF
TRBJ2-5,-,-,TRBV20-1,TGCAGTGCTGAGACATTCCAAGAGACCCAGTACTTC,CSAETFQETQYF
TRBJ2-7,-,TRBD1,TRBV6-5,TGTGCCAGCAGTGACTCAGGGGGCGATGAGCAGTACTTC,CASSDSGGDEQYF
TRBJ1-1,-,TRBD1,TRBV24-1,TGTGCCACCAGTGATTCCGGGACAGAGAACACTGAAGCTTTCTTT,CATSDSGTENTEAFF
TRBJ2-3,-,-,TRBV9,TGTGCCAGCAGCGTAAATCTAGTCCCAGATACGCAGTATTTT,CASSVNLVPDTQYF
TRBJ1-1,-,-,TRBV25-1,TGTGCCAGCAGTGACAGACTGGGGTCTGAAGCTTTCTTT,CASSDRLGSEAFF
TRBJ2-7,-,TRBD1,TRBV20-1,TGCAGTGCTAGCTCTGACAGGGAGTCGAGCGAGCAGTACTTC,CSASSDRESSEQYF
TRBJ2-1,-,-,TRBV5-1,TGCGCCAGCAGCTCGACAGGGACGGGGTGGGGGGACAATGAGCAGTTCTTC,CASSSTGTGWGDNEQFF
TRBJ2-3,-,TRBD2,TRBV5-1,TGCGCCAGCAGCTTCTCGCGGGGGACGACCACAGATACGCAGTATTTT,CASSFSRGTTTDTQYF
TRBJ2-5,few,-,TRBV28,TGTGCCAGCAGTTCTCGGACGTTCCCCGATGAGACCCAGTACTTC,CASSSRTFPDETQYF
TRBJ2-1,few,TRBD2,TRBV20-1,TGCAGTGCTAGAGCCCTAGCGGGGGGGTTCGATGAGCAGTTCTTC,CSARALAGGFDEQFF
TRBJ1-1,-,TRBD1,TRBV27,TGTGCCAGCAACCAACAGGGGGTGAACACTGAAGCTTTCTTT,CASNQQGVNTEAFF
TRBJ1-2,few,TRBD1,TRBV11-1,TGTGCCAGCAGCTTAGGGGACAGGACCCACTATGGCTACACCTTC,CASSLGDRTHYGYTF
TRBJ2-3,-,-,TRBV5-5,TGTGCCAGCAGCGAACTAGGGGGTATCGGAGATACGCAGTATTTT,CASSELGGIGDTQYF
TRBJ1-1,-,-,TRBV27,TGTGCCAGCAGTTTCACAGACGGCCCTGAAGCTTTCTTT,CASSFTDGPEAFF
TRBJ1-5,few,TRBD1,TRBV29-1,TGCAGCGTTACCGTAGGCGCAGGGGGCCGGAATCAGCCCCAGCATTTT,CSVTVGAGGRNQPQHF
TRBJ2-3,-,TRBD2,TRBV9,TGTGCCAGCAGCCGGGGACTAGCGGGGGGCAACACAGATACGCAGTATTTT,CASSRGLAGGNTDTQYF
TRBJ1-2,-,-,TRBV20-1,TGCAGTGCCCCATTGGGGGGGGGCAAGAACTATGGCTACACCTTC,CSAPLGGGKNYGYTF
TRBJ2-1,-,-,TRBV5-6,TGTGCCAGCAGCTTCCAACAGGGACGATTCTCCTACAATGAGCAGTTCTTC,CASSFQQGRFSYNEQFF
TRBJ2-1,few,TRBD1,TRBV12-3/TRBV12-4,TGTGCCAGCATTCCGCAAAGGGACAGGGAAAATGAGCAGTTCTTC,CASIPQRDRENEQFF
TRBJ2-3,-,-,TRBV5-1,TGCGCCAGCAGCTTGAACGGAGACGGTTATACGCAGTATTTT,CASSLNGDGYTQYF
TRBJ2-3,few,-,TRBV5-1,TGCGCCAGCAGAGCTGGCAGGGTCGCTATCACAGATACGCAGTATTTT,CASRAGRVAITDTQYF
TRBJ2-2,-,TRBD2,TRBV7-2,TGTGCCAGCAGCAAGACTAGCGGGGGATACACCGGGGAGCTGTTTTTT,CASSKTSGGYTGELFF
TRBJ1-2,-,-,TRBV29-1,TGCAGCGTTGAATATCCGGGCAGGACATACTATGGCTACACCTTC,CSVEYPGRTYYGYTF
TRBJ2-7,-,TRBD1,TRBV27,TGTGCCAGCAGTACTCCCGCCGGGACAGGGGGCTTGGAGGAGCAGTACTTC,CASSTPAGTGGLEEQYF
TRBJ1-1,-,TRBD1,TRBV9,TGTGCCAGCAGCGTTGGGACAGAGATGAACACTGAAGCTTTCTTT,CASSVGTEMNTEAFF
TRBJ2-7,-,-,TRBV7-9,TGTGCCAGCAGCTTGGGAGGACCCAGCTCCTACAATGAGCAGTACTTC,CASSLGGPSSYNEQYF
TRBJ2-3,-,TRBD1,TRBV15,TGTGCCACCAGCGGCTGGACAGGGAACACAGATACGCAGTATTTT,CATSGWTGNTDTQYF
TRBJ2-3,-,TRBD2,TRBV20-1,TGCAGTGCTAGAGCGCTAGCGGAGGCGCGGTATTTT,CSARALAEARYF
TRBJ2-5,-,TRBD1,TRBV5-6,TGTGCCAGCAAAGGCGGGGGACAGGGCCTACAAGAGACCCAGTACTTC,CASKGGGQGLQETQYF
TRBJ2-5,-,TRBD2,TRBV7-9,TGTGCCAGCAGCTCAGGACTAGCGGGGGGTCCTCTGGAGACCCAGTACTTC,CASSSGLAGGPLETQYF
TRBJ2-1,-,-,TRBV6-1,TGTGCCAGCATCCAGACTAGGAATGAGCAGTTCTTC,CASIQTRNEQFF
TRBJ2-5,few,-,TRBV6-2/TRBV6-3,TGTGCCAGCAGTTACGGATCAGATTACAATGAGCAGTACTTC,CASSYGSDYNEQYF
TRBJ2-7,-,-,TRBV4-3,TGCGCCAGCAGCCAAGATCCCAACCCGGAGTTCTACAATGAGCAGTACTTC,CASSQDPNPEFYNEQYF
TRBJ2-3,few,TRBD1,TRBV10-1,TGCGCCAGCAGGCTCAGGGGGCCTACAGATACGCAGTATTTT,CASRLRGPTDTQYF
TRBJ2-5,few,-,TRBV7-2,TGTGCCAGCGCCGTTCAGGAGACCCAGTACTTC,CASAVQETQYF
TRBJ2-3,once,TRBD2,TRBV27,TGTGCCAGCAGCCGTCGGACTAGCGGGTCTTTCACAGATACGCAGTATTTT,CASSRRTSGSFTDTQYF
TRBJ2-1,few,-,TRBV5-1,TGCGCCAGCAGCTTGGCCCCTGGGTACGATGAGCAGTTCTTC,CASSLAPGYDEQFF
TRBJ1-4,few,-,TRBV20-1,TGCAGTGCTAGAGATCTTCGAGGGGCCCTGAATGAAAAACTGTTTTTT,CSARDLRGALNEKLFF
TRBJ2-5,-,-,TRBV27,TGTGCCAGCAGTGGATCATCCGCAGTGAAGACCCAGTACTTC,CASSGSSAVKTQYF
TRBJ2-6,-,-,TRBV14,TGTGCCAGCAGCCAAGTCCCCGGGTCAGGGGCCAACGTCCTGACTTTC,CASSQVPGSGANVLTF
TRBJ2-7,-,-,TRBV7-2,TGTGCCAGCAGCCAAAACCCGGCAGCATCCTACGAGCAGTACTTC,CASSQNPAASYEQYF
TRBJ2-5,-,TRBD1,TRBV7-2,TGTGCCAGCAGCCTCAGACAGGGGCGGGGGACCCAGTACTTC,CASSLRQGRGTQYF
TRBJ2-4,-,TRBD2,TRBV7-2,TGTGCCAGCAGCTTAGCAATAGCGGGGGGCGAAAACATTCAGTACTTC,CASSLAIAGGENIQYF
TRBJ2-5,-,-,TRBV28,TGTGCCAGCAGTTTATTGCAGGGGGGGTGGTACTTC,CASSLLQGGWYF
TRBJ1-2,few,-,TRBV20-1,TGCAGCCTCGGGAGGGATGGCTACACCTTC,CSLGRDGYTF
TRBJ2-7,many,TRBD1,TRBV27,TGTGCCAGCAGTCCCAATCCAGGGGGCCGTGGCGAGCAGTACTTC,CASSPNPGGRGEQYF
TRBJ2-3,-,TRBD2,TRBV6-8,TGTGCCAGTGGGCCCCCCGGGACGTCGGGGGGGGCAGATACGCAGTATTTT,CASGPPGTSGGADTQYF
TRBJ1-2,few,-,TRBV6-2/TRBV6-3,TGTGCCAGCAGTCAAATGAGGGGCTACACCTTC,CASSQMRGYTF